This T cell receptor (beta chain) emerged from a study of cytomegalovirus exposure and HLA in healthy donors. Germline V lookup: CDR1 SEHNR, CDR2 FQNEAQ (reference sequence). The J segment lost 3 bases and the V segment lost 5 bases, leaving 5 bases of the junction unmatched. This CDR3 is built from 14 residues. Comment on this clone: Its antigen is not identified. The same CDR3 is also encoded by other DNA sequences in this sample.

Study-level results: Rates of TCR association differed by HLA locus in a later analysis, with DRB1 highest and HLA-C lowest. It emerged from a later analysis that several of the most significant clusters appeared to be linked to common viral pathogens.

The primer mix had 60 Vbeta and 13 Jbeta primers. The data were produced by immunoSEQ multiplex PCR, yet TCRdb's version contains in-frame clones alone and is incomplete. The repertoire holds around 170,000 clones, with about three quarters as singletons. This rearrangement joins TRBV7-9 to TRBJ2-7, with 9 bases that match TRBD1. The TCR was taken from a man aged 18 to 30 in good health and CMV-seronegative. The sequencing sample was made of PBMCs. CDR3 protein: CASSPGQGNYEQYF. DNA for the CDR3: TGTGCCAGCAGCCCGGGACAGGGCAACTACGAGCAGTACTTC.